The 18 T cell receptor beta chains below all came from one sample that was sequenced in a study of CD8 T cells in ankylosing spondylitis. Findings and limits, study-wide: Among TCR beta sequences, a motif of eight or nine highly homologous variants appeared characteristic of ankylosing spondylitis blood.

Their cognate antigens are unknown. In TCRdb, the 5' RACE reads were re-called with MiXCR into one record per CDR3 protein. This sample has 450,000 to 550,000 distinct CDR3 sequences, with roughly 5% found just once. The sequencing sample was made of blood, either unsorted or a sorted T cell fraction (not recorded which). Receptor source: a male donor with ankylosing spondylitis.

This clonotype was recorded at least ten times. The chain joins TRBV12-3 or TRBV12-4 to TRBJ2-3; maybe TRBD1 (5 bases). CDR3 length: 15 residues. The ends were cut back, 5 bases at V and 2 bases at J, with 14 bases in the middle. The CDR3 region is CASSAGDSHTDTQYF. The DNA of the CDR3 is TGTGCCAGCAGTGCCGGAGACAGCCACACAGATACGCAGTATTTT.

V gene TRBV7-9 combines with J gene TRBJ2-7; possible D gene TRBD2, 5 bases. Germline loops: CDR1 SEHNR, CDR2 FQNEAQ (reference sequence). V was trimmed by 5 bases and J by 5 bases, leaving 10 bases between them. The CDR3 covers 12 residues. The CDR3 sequence: CASSLTRDEQYF. The CDR3 DNA reads as TGTGCCAGCAGCCTTACTAGGGACGAGCAGTACTTC.

V and J are TRBV7-2 and TRBJ2-1, with TRBD2 matching over 9 bases. The CDR3 contains 16 residues. Germline values: CDR1 SGHTA, CDR2 FQGNSA. Unmatched junction bases numbered 7, after V lost 5 bases and J lost 2 bases. In DNA, the CDR3 is TGTGCCAGCAGCCGAGGACTAGCGCCTACCTACAATGAGCAGTTCTTC. This codes for CASSRGLAPTYNEQFF.

This clonotype showed up many times. This chain uses TRBV6-5 with TRBJ2-7, with D perhaps being TRBD1 or TRBD2 (5 bases each). This CDR3 has 14 amino acids. Germline V CDR1 and CDR2: MNHEY, SVGAGI. V was pared by 3 bases and J by 4 bases, with 13 bases between. The CDR3 protein is CASSYPGAPYEQYF. The CDR3 DNA follows: TGTGCCAGCAGTTATCCCGGGGCACCGTACGAGCAGTACTTC.

The chain carries TRBV9 and TRBJ2-3; weak D call: TRBD1 (8 bases). The CDR3 contains 16 residues. V lost 7 bases and J 2 bases, leaving 20 bases between the germline ends. Germline loops: CDR1 SGDLS, CDR2 YYNGEE. This CDR3 is CASGPRGDRNTDTQYF. The CDR3 nucleotides are TGTGCCAGCGGACCTCGGGGGGACAGGAACACAGATACGCAGTATTTT.

Ten or more counts support this clonotype. The chain carries TRBV29-1 and TRBJ1-1; D is undetermined. The germline V gene has CDR1 SQVTM and CDR2 ANQGSEA. The CDR3 totals 12 residues. V was pared by 4 bases and J by 1 base, with 7 bases between. CDR3 protein: CSVGSQNTEAFF. For the CDR3, the DNA is TGCAGCGTTGGCAGCCAGAACACTGAAGCTTTCTTT.

This clonotype showed up many times. The chain recombines TRBV20-1 with TRBJ2-3; a weak D match, TRBD2 (6 bases). The V gene lost 3 bases and the J gene lost 2 bases, with 12 bases spanning the gap. Germline values: CDR1 DFQATT, CDR2 SNEGSKA (reference sequence). There are 14 residues in the CDR3. The DNA for the CDR3 is TGCAGTGCTAGTGTTAGCGGCCTCACAGATACGCAGTATTTT. Translated, it gives CSASVSGLTDTQYF.

This clonotype has ten or more counts. This chain joins TRBV29-1 and TRBJ2-2; possible D gene TRBD1, 6 bases. The V gene's germline CDR1 is SQVTM and CDR2 ANQGSEA. Trimming removed 5 bases at V and 3 bases at J, with 10 bases between. The CDR3 covers 13 residues. Here the CDR3 reads CSVIGQYTGELFF. The CDR3 bases are TGCAGCGTTATCGGACAGTACACCGGGGAGCTGTTTTTT.

Ten or more counts support this clonotype. This rearrangement joins TRBV20-1 to TRBJ1-2, with 10 bases identical to TRBD1. The trim removed 5 bases at V and 2 bases at J, leaving 5 bases unmatched. The CDR3 totals 14 residues. The germline V gene encodes CDR1 DFQATT and CDR2 SNEGSKA (reference sequence). This CDR3 is CSAGQGVRNYGYTF. The CDR3, as DNA: TGCAGTGCTGGACAGGGGGTCAGAAACTATGGCTACACCTTC.

This clonotype was observed a handful of times. The chain combines TRBV20-1 with TRBJ2-7, with 10 bases aligning to TRBD2. This CDR3 comprises 15 residues. Germline CDR1 DFQATT, CDR2 SNEGSKA (reference sequence). Trimming removed 3 bases from V and 2 bases from J; junction bases left unmatched: 7. The CDR3 DNA follows: TGCAGTGCTAGCCGTAGCGGGAGGAGTACCTACGAGCAGTACTTC. Amino acid sequence: CSASRSGRSTYEQYF.

This clonotype appeared many times. One end of the junction varies from germline; a read error may be responsible. The V and J genes are TRBV6-1 and TRBJ1-6; 9 nucleotides line up with TRBD1. Germline V lookup: CDR1 MNHNS, CDR2 SASEGT. This CDR3 comprises 17 residues. CDR3 protein: CASREGAGTGFNSPLHF. CDR3 coding DNA: TGTGCCAGCAGGGAAGGTGCCGGGACAGGGTTTAATTCACCCCTCCACTTT.

V gene TRBV27 combines with J gene TRBJ1-2, with 10 bases matching TRBD1. This CDR3 is 16 amino acids long. V gave up 5 bases and J gave up 6 bases; unmatched junction bases: 12. The germline V gene encodes CDR1 MNHEY and CDR2 SMNVEV (reference sequence). The DNA for the CDR3 is TGTGCCAGCAGTCCAAGGCGGGACAGGGGTGGGCATGGCTACACCTTC. As protein: CASSPRRDRGGHGYTF.

The CDR3 loop reads CASSLAWSGPGANEQFF. The CDR3 nucleotides read TGCGCCAGCAGCTTGGCCTGGTCCGGGCCGGGAGCCAATGAGCAGTTCTTC. The rearrangement joins TRBV5-1 to TRBJ2-1; TRBD2 might be the D (6 bases). The V and J ends lost 0 bases and 6 bases respectively, with 19 bases between them. CDR3 length equals 17 residues. Per the germline V gene, CDR1 is SGHRS and CDR2 is YFSETQ.

The V and J genes are TRBV24-1 and TRBJ2-1, with a weak D call TRBD1 (7 bases). Germline CDR1 and CDR2: KGHDR and SFDVKD. V dropped 12 bases and J dropped 6 bases, with 23 bases sitting between them. CDR3 length equals 15 residues. The CDR3: CASSTTGQGGNEQFF. Here the CDR3 DNA reads TGTGCCTCCTCAACCACCGGCCAGGGGGGCAATGAGCAGTTCTTC.

This clonotype was counted at least ten times. This chain links TRBV20-1 with TRBJ2-5; D not resolved. From germline, CDR1 is DFQATT and CDR2 SNEGSKA (reference sequence). There are 13 residues in the CDR3. V dropped 0 bases and J dropped 5 bases, with 10 bases sitting between them. CDR3 sequence reads: CSARDLVGETQYF. CDR3 in DNA: TGCAGTGCTAGAGATCTGGTGGGGGAGACCCAGTACTTC.

In its sample, this clonotype was seen many times. The rearrangement uses TRBV20-1 and TRBJ2-1, with D hard to call. The V gene lost 0 bases and the J gene lost 0 bases, with 12 bases spanning the gap. CDR3 length: 16 amino acids. Per the germline V gene, CDR1 is DFQATT and CDR2 is SNEGSKA (reference sequence). The CDR3 DNA reads as TGCAGTGCTAGAGATCGAGTCGGAAGCTCCTACAATGAGCAGTTCTTC. This codes for CSARDRVGSSYNEQFF.

This clonotype was recorded many times. The rearrangement links TRBV20-1 to TRBJ2-5; D not certain. Germline V gene lookup returns CDR1 DFQATT and CDR2 SNEGSKA (reference sequence). The CDR3 contains 11 residues. Trimming pared 1 base from V and 5 bases from J, leaving 5 bases between. CDR3 nucleotide sequence: TGCAGTGCTAGAGTCGGGGAGACCCAGTACTTC. Encoded protein: CSARVGETQYF.

The table lists this clonotype with many counts. The chain couples TRBV6-2 or TRBV6-3 to TRBJ2-1; TRBD1 is a possible D gene (6 bases). CDR1 and CDR2 (germline): MNHEY, SVGEGT. The length of the CDR3 is 12 residues. V was shortened by 6 bases and J by 8 bases, with 11 bases between the two germline ends. The CDR3 coding sequence is TGTGCCAGCAGATACAGGGTCCATGAGCAGTTCTTC. Protein product: CASRYRVHEQFF.